The subject of this entry is one T cell receptor (beta chain). The data originate from a study of blood T cell repertoires in COVID-19. Looking at the study overall: The origin of the acute and convalescent COVID-19 samples was the United States, Italy and Spain. From T cells, B-cell-depleted T cells, or PBMCs came the material, which was cDNA or gDNA.

As handled by the study authors: Researchers report that nucleated cell counts were estimated from reference gene primer amplification. Data came from immunoSEQ multiplex PCR; TCRdb stores just in-frame clones and leaves some out. V, J and clone size derive from that table, while D and trimming were established from the DNA sequence. In the table there are 150,000 to 250,000 clones, around 95% of which are singletons. Germline lookup yields CDR1 SGDLS and CDR2 YYNGEE. With V trimmed by 4 bases and J by 6 bases, 8 bases remained unmatched. There are 16 residues in the CDR3. This rearrangement joins TRBV9 to TRBJ2-2; the match to TRBD2 covers 11 bases. This TCR came from a man younger than 45 with COVID-19, enrolled during active disease. Sequences were obtained from peripheral blood. CDR3 loop: CASSPTGTSGAGELFF. In DNA, the CDR3 is TGTGCCAGCAGCCCCACCGGGACTAGCGGTGCCGGGGAGCTGTTTTTT.